The 19 T cell receptor beta chains reported below all come from one sample, sequenced in a study of T cells after yellow fever vaccination. TCRdb ran MiXCR on the 5' RACE reads and lists one entry per CDR3 protein. The sample records about 85,000 distinct CDR3 sequences, 13% being singletons. The source material was CD8+ T cells not binding an NS4B(214-222) dextramer, sorted from PBMCs, sampled approximately 22 days after the first yellow fever vaccination. Receptors originate from a man aged 18 to 30 who received the YFV17D yellow fever vaccine.

Only a few counts were recorded for this clonotype. This chain connects TRBV5-4 to TRBJ2-1; D may match TRBD1 or TRBD2 (5 bases each). The CDR3 is 12 amino acids. Germline-derived CDR1 and CDR2 are SGHNT and YYREEE (reference sequence). V shed 0 bases and J shed 8 bases, with 6 bases lying between them. The CDR3 sequence: CASSLGGDEQFF. In nucleotides, the CDR3 is TGTGCCAGCAGCTTGGGAGGGGATGAGCAGTTCTTC.

The chain couples TRBV10-3 to TRBJ2-4; 8 bases are shared with TRBD2. The V and J ends lost 2 bases and 9 bases, in that order; junction bases with no gene match: 3. Germline V gene sequence: CDR1 ENHRY, CDR2 SYGVKD. The CDR3 loop spans 13 amino acids. CDR3 nucleotides: TGTGCCATCAGTGAGGCGGGAGGTGGCATTCAGTACTTC. This sequence encodes CAISEAGGGIQYF.

Sample share makes this clonotype medium-sized. This chain joins TRBV6-4 and TRBJ2-3; D gene ambiguous. This CDR3 has 13 amino acids. V dropped 3 bases and J dropped 0 bases, with 4 bases sitting between them. CDR1 and CDR2 (germline): MRHNA, SNTAGT. The CDR3 here is CASSEGSTDTQYF. CDR3 DNA sequence: TGTGCCAGCAGTGAGGGGAGCACAGATACGCAGTATTTT.

This clonotype was counted only a few times. J is TRBJ2-2 and V is TRBV7-8; D not resolved. The CDR3 runs to 13 residues. V lost 2 bases and J 6 bases, leaving 7 bases between the germline ends. Per germline, CDR1 SGHVS and CDR2 FQNEAQ. The CDR3 is CASSLLLPGELFF. The DNA of the CDR3 is TGTGCCAGCAGCTTATTACTACCCGGGGAGCTGTTTTTT.

The chain carries TRBV12-3 or TRBV12-4 and TRBJ2-6; D may be TRBD1 (5 bases). The length of the CDR3 is 15 residues. V was trimmed by 6 bases and J by 1 base, leaving 10 bases between them. CDR3 in amino acids: CASSETVSGANVLTF. In DNA, the CDR3 is TGTGCCAGCAGCGAGACAGTATCTGGGGCCAACGTCCTGACTTTC.

This clonotype has a handful of counts. The chain employs TRBV7-2 and TRBJ1-2; D might be TRBD1 (6 bases). This CDR3 has 16 amino acids. Trimming cost V 5 bases and J 4 bases, with 20 bases left between them. Germline values: CDR1 SGHTA, CDR2 FQGNSA. For the CDR3, the DNA is TGTGCCAGCAGCCTATCCCCCGGACAGTCGGCCTATGGCTACACCTTC. It translates to CASSLSPGQSAYGYTF. Filled out from reference TRBV7-2 and TRBJ1-2, the complete variable domain reads GAGVSQSPSNKVTEKGKDVELRCDPISGHTALYWYRQSLGQGLEFLIYFQGNSAPDKSGLPSDRFSAERTGGSVSTLTIQRTQQEDSAVYLCASSLSPGQSAYGYTFGSGTRLTVV.

This clonotype was found a few times. The chain has TRBV4-1 and TRBJ1-2, with D unclear. The CDR3 extends over 13 amino acids. Germline CDR1 and CDR2: MGHRA and YSYEKL. The V end was cut by 1 base, the J end by 6 bases, with 9 bases between. The CDR3 loop reads CASSQGDAHGYTF. The CDR3 nucleotides read TGCGCCAGCAGCCAAGGGGATGCCCATGGCTACACCTTC.

This chain links TRBV18 with TRBJ2-7, with D possibly being TRBD1 or TRBD2 (5 bases each). Per the germline V gene, CDR1 is KGHSH and CDR2 is LQKENI. V lost 6 bases and J 7 bases, leaving 22 bases between the germline ends. The CDR3 totals 15 residues. The CDR3 loop reads CASSPRDGGEWEQYF. The DNA for the CDR3 is TGTGCCAGCTCGCCCCGGGACGGTGGAGAGTGGGAGCAGTACTTC.

This clonotype came up a few times. The chain is built from TRBV29-1 and TRBJ2-7; D is perhaps TRBD2 (7 bases). The CDR3 runs 14 residues. Between the trimmed V and J ends, which lost 3 bases and 0 bases, there was a span of 12 bases. Germline CDR1 reads SQVTM; CDR2 reads ANQGSEA. CDR3 sequence reads: CSVDGEGDSYEQYF. CDR3 DNA sequence: TGCAGCGTTGATGGGGAGGGGGACTCCTACGAGCAGTACTTC.

This clonotype was seen a few times. This chain connects TRBV19 to TRBJ1-4; D possibly corresponds to TRBD1 (5 bases). The CDR3 is made up of 14 amino acids. Germline assignment: CDR1 LNHDA and CDR2 SQIVND (reference sequence). V lost 4 bases, J lost 6 bases, and 12 bases lay in between. CDR3 nucleotides: TGTGCCAGTAGTACGACAGTGGGGTATGAAAAACTGTTTTTT. Its protein is CASSTTVGYEKLFF.

The chain carries TRBV4-1 and TRBJ2-7; 7 bases map to TRBD1. Germline-derived CDR1 and CDR2 are MGHRA and YSYEKL. CDR3 size: 12 residues. With V trimmed by 5 bases and J by 3 bases, 1 base remained unmatched. CDR3: CASSDRDYEQYF. In DNA, the CDR3 is TGCGCCAGCAGCGACAGGGACTACGAGCAGTACTTC.

There are a few counts of this clonotype. CDR3 coding DNA: TGTGCCAGCAGTTACAGTTACAGGGTGGGGGCACGGAATGAGCAGTTCTTC. Amino acid sequence: CASSYSYRVGARNEQFF. This chain uses TRBV6-5 with TRBJ2-1; tentatively, D is TRBD1 (6 bases). This CDR3 spans 17 amino acids. V lost 2 bases and J lost 7, with 21 bases in between. Per the germline V gene, CDR1 is MNHEY and CDR2 is SVGAGI.

J is TRBJ2-1 and V is TRBV5-6; 8 positions match TRBD2. V was pared by 1 base and J by 15 bases, with 12 bases of the junction left unmatched. Germline V lookup: CDR1 SGHDT, CDR2 YYEEEE. The CDR3 runs 14 residues. CDR3 bases: TGTGCCAGCAGCTTGTCGGGCCAGCGGGGGAGTACGTTCTTC. Amino acids: CASSLSGQRGSTFF.

The chain couples TRBV12-5 to TRBJ2-5; D is unresolved. The ends were cut back, 0 bases at V and 0 bases at J, with 2 bases in the middle. This CDR3 is built from 13 residues. Per germline, CDR1 LGHNT and CDR2 FRNRAP. The CDR3: CASGLVNQETQYF. CDR3 nucleotide sequence: TGTGCTAGTGGTTTGGTAAACCAAGAGACCCAGTACTTC.

The rearrangement uses TRBV29-1 and TRBJ2-2; D is uncertain. Trimming cost V 4 bases and J 2 bases, with 11 bases left between them. Germline CDR1 and CDR2: SQVTM and ANQGSEA. This CDR3 is 14 amino acids long. CDR3 bases: TGCAGCGTTGTTTCTAGGTTTAACACCGGGGAGCTGTTTTTT. Protein product: CSVVSRFNTGELFF.

This clonotype was detected only a few times. The chain couples TRBV7-9 to TRBJ1-2; possibly TRBD1 for D (6 bases). Germline CDR1 is SEHNR and CDR2 is FQNEAQ (reference sequence). The CDR3 covers 16 residues. Trimming removed 0 bases at V and 2 bases at J, with 13 bases between. Here the CDR3 DNA reads TGTGCCAGCAGCTTAGCGGCGACAGGACCGAACTATGGCTACACCTTC. Its translation: CASSLAATGPNYGYTF.

The chain carries TRBV5-1 and TRBJ2-2; D remains unclear. V dropped 0 bases and J dropped 3 bases, with 18 bases sitting between them. The CDR3 runs 18 residues. Germline V gives CDR1 SGHRS, CDR2 YFSETQ. CDR3 sequence reads: CASSLDAWHFNDTGELFF. CDR3 in DNA: TGCGCCAGCAGCTTGGACGCGTGGCACTTTAACGACACCGGGGAGCTGTTTTTT.

This clonotype was detected ten times or more. CDR3 DNA sequence: TGTGCCAGCAGTTCCGGGGAGGGGGGGAAGAAGAGAACCCAGTACTTC. This sequence encodes CASSSGEGGKKRTQYF. The chain links TRBV28 to TRBJ2-5; D is perhaps TRBD2 (7 bases). The CDR3 is made up of 16 amino acids. The V end was cut by 4 bases, the J end by 8 bases, with 23 bases between. Per germline, CDR1 MDHEN and CDR2 SYDVKM.

The chain recombines TRBV5-1 with TRBJ2-1; TRBD1 matches at 9 bases. Looked up from germline, CDR1 is SGHRS and CDR2 is YFSETQ. Trimming at V came to 2 bases and at J to 6 bases, leaving 3 bases not matched to a gene. The CDR3 spans 14 residues. Written as DNA, the CDR3 is TGCGCCAGCAGCTTATCACAGGGGGCCAATGAGCAGTTCTTC. Translated, it gives CASSLSQGANEQFF.